This T cell receptor beta chain appears in the sequencing data of a study of shared clonotypes between healthy human individuals. CD45RO negativity and positive selection for CCR7 defined naive CD8 cells, a population that excluded terminally differentiated effector memory CD45RA+ cells. Method: immunoSEQ multiplex PCR; TCRdb's copy keeps in-frame clones and lacks some. This table holds roughly 2,000,000 clones, roughly 94% found once. The table lists this clone with a count of one. The CDR3 contains 15 residues. The V end lost 7 bases, the J end lost 5 bases, and 19 bases lay between the germline ends. CDR1 LNHDA and CDR2 SQIVND come from the germline V gene (reference sequence).

The chain has TRBV19 and TRBJ2-3; a possible D gene is TRBD1 (6 bases). Source material: naive CD8+ T cells sorted from blood. The TCR was taken from a man between 18 and 29 years old in good health. This CDR3 is CASTPGHYGGDTQYF. For the CDR3, the DNA is TGTGCCAGTACCCCGGGACATTATGGTGGAGATACGCAGTATTTT.